This TCR delta chain was captured by sequencing in a study of gamma-delta T cells after stem cell transplantation. This clone was picked up a small number of times. A read error likely explains this, since a far larger clone differs by one base. The sample carries other DNA sequences with the same CDR3. TCRdb redid clone calling on the RT-PCR reads using CATT. The repertoire holds around 1,300 delta-chain clones, with approximately 2.3% as singletons. In germline, CDR1 is GEAIGNYY, CDR2 EKD. This CDR3 region has 14 residues. The chain couples TRDV2 to TRDJ1; 9 bases fit TRDD3. This TCR was sampled from a human donor. It is not recorded whose cells these are; they may come from a transplant donor. The sample taken for sequencing was gamma-delta T cells. The CDR3 bases are TGCGCCTGTGACCCCGTACTGGGGGACTCGAAACTCATCTTT. The encoded protein is CACDPVLGDSKLIF.